These 6 T cell receptor beta chains originate from one sample sequenced in a study of CD8 T cells in Susac syndrome. RNA amounts of about 0.45 to 1 ug underwent reverse transcription with random hexamers. TCRdb itself ran the immunoSEQ multiplex PCR reads through MiXCR, one entry per CDR3 protein. Of roughly 200,000 distinct CDR3 sequences listed, almost 96% were seen once; the top ten hold 0.093%. The sample comprised CD4+ T cells from PBMCs. The receptors were gathered from a human donor with multiple sclerosis.

This chain connects TRBV6-5 to TRBJ2-7, with TRBD2 as a possible D gene (5 bases). Trimming removed 4 bases at V and 6 bases at J, with 13 bases between. CDR1 and CDR2 from the germline V gene are MNHEY and SVGAGI. The CDR3 consists of 13 residues. CDR3 bases: TGTGCCAGCAGTTCCTTAAGCCGGGGCGAGCAGTACTTC. It yields the protein CASSSLSRGEQYF.

The table lists this clonotype with a count of one. The chain recombines TRBV3-1 with TRBJ2-1, with 15 bases that match TRBD2. Germline CDR1 LGHDT, CDR2 YNNKEL (reference sequence). The trim removed 3 bases at V and 9 bases at J, leaving 6 bases unmatched. This CDR3 region has 16 residues. The CDR3 coding sequence is TGTGCCAGCAGCCAGTGGGGACTAGCGGGGGGAGGTGAGCAGTTCTTC. It yields the protein CASSQWGLAGGGEQFF.

The CDR3 reads CASSDPGLATDTQYF. DNA of the CDR3: TGTGCCAGCAGTGACCCGGGACTAGCGACAGATACGCAGTATTTT. The chain has TRBV25-1 and TRBJ2-3; 10 bases fit TRBD2. V was pared by 3 bases and J by 3 bases, with 3 bases of the junction left unmatched. The CDR3 length is 15 residues. The germline V gene has CDR1 MGHDK and CDR2 SYGVNS.

The rearrangement links TRBV6-2 or TRBV6-3 to TRBJ2-2, with unresolved D. Trimming pared 7 bases from V and 1 base from J, leaving 7 bases between. This CDR3 is 13 amino acids long. Germline V gives CDR1 MNHEY, CDR2 SVGEGT. The CDR3 DNA follows: TGTGCCAGCATAAGGGAGAACACCGGGGAGCTGTTTTTT. Translation: CASIRENTGELFF.

This clonotype has just one count. The V gene is TRBV21-1, the J gene TRBJ2-3. TRBV21-1 is designated a pseudogene. The CDR3 runs 15 residues. The CDR3 bases are TGTGCCAGCAGCAAATGGCAGTTGTGGACAGATACGCAGTATTTT. This sequence encodes CASSKWQLWTDTQYF.

The chain joins TRBV29-1 to TRBJ1-5, with D possibly matching TRBD1 (6 bases). This CDR3 spans 12 amino acids. V dropped 4 bases and J dropped 6 bases, with 10 bases sitting between them. Germline-derived CDR1 and CDR2 are SQVTM and ANQGSEA. The CDR3 nucleotides read TGCAGCGTTGGATCACAGGGTCAGCCCCAGCATTTT. Protein sequence: CSVGSQGQPQHF.